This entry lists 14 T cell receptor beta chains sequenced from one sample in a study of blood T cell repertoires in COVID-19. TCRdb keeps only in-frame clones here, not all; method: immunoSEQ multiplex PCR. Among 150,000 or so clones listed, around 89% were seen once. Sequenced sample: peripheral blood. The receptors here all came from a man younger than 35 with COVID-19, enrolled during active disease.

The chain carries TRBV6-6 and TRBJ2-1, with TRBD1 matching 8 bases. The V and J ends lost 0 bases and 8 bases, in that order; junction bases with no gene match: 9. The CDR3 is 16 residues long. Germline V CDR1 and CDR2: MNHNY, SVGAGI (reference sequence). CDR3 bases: TGTGCCAGCAGTTACTCGAGTAGGACAGGGTTGGATGAGCAGTTCTTC. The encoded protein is CASSYSSRTGLDEQFF.

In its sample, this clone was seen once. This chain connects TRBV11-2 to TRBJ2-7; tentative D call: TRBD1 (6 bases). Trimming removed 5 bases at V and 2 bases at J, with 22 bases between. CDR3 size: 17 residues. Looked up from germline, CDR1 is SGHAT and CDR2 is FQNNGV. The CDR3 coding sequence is TGTGCCAGCAGCGCGATAGGGACACTTCGCGAAACCTACGAGCAGTACTTC. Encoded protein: CASSAIGTLRETYEQYF.

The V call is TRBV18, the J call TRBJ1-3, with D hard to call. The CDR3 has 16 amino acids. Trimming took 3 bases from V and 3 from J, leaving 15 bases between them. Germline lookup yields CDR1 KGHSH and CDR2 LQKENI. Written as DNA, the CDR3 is TGTGCCAGCTCACCGGCAGCGGAGATGGTTGGAAACACCATATATTTT. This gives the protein CASSPAAEMVGNTIYF.

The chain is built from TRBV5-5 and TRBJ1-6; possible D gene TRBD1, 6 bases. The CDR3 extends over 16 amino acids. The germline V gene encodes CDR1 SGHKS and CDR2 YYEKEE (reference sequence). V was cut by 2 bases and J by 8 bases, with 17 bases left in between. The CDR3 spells CASSFPIRGRDSPLHF. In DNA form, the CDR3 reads TGTGCCAGCAGCTTCCCAATCAGGGGCAGGGATTCACCCCTCCACTTT.

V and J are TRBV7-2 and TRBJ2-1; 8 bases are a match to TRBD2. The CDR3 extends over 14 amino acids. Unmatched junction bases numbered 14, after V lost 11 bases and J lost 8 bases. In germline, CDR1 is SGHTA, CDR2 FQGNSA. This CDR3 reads CASRGQRELDEQFF. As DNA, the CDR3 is TGTGCCTCCAGGGGCCAGCGGGAGCTGGATGAGCAGTTCTTC.

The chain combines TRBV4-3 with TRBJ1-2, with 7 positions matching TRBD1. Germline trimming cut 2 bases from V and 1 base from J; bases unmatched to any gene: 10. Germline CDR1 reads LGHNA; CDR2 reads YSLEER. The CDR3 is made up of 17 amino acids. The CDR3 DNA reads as TGCGCCAGCAGCCAACAGGGGGTTTCGCTTTTTAACTATGGCTACACCTTC. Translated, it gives CASSQQGVSLFNYGYTF.

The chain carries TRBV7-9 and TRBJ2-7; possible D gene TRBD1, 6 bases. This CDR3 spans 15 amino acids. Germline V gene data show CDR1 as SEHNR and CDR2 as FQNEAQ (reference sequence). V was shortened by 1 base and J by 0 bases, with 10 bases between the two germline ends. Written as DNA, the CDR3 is TGTGCCAGCAGCTTAGTTAGGACAGCCTCCTACGAGCAGTACTTC. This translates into CASSLVRTASYEQYF.

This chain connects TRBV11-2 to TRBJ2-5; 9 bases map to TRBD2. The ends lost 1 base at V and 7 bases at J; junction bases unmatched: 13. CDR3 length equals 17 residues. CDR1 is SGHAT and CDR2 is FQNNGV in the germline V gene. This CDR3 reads CASSLVRTSEEPRTQYF. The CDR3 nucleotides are TGTGCCAGCAGCTTAGTACGGACTAGCGAGGAACCGCGGACCCAGTACTTC.

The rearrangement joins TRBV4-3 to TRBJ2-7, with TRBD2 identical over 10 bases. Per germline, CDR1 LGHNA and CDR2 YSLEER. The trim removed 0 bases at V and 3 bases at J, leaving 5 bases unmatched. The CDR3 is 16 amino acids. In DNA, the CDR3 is TGCGCCAGCAGCCAAGACGTCACTAGCGGGGACTACGAGCAGTACTTC. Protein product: CASSQDVTSGDYEQYF.

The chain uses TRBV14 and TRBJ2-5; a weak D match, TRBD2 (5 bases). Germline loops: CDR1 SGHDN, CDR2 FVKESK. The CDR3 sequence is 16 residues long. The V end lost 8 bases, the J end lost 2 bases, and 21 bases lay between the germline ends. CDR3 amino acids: CASGIHSPSGQETQYF. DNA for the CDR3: TGTGCCAGCGGAATTCATAGCCCGTCGGGGCAAGAGACCCAGTACTTC.

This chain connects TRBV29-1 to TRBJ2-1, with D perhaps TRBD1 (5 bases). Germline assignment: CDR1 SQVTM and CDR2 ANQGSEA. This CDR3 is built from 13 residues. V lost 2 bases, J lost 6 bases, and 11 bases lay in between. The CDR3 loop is CSVEQGVGNEQFF. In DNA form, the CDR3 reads TGCAGCGTTGAACAGGGTGTAGGCAATGAGCAGTTCTTC.

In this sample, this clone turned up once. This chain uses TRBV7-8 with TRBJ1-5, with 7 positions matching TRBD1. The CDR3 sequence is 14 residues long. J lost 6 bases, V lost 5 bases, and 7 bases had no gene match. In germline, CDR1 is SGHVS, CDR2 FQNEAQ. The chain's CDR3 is CASSPRQGGQPQHF. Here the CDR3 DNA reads TGTGCCAGCAGCCCCAGACAGGGAGGTCAGCCCCAGCATTTT.

The CDR3 loop is CALVGGEGAVHEQYF. CDR3 sequence (DNA): TGTGCCCTGGTTGGGGGTGAGGGGGCGGTCCACGAGCAGTACTTC. The chain links TRBV2 to TRBJ2-7; TRBD1 matches 7 bases. Looked up from germline, CDR1 is SNHLY and CDR2 is FYNNEI. CDR3 length: 15 residues. V lost 11 bases, J lost 5 bases, and 18 bases stayed unmatched. The full variable domain, its missing parts supplied by reference TRBV2 and TRBJ2-7, is EPEVTQTPSHQVTQMGQEVILRCVPISNHLYFYWYRQILGQKVEFLVSFYNNEISEKSEIFDDQFSVERPDGSNFTLKIRSTKLEDSAMYFCALVGGEGAVHEQYFGPGTRLTVT.

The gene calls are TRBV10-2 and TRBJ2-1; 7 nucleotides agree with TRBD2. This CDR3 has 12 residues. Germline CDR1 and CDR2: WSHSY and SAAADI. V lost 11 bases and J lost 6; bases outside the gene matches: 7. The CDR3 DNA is TGCGCCGTCCTCGGGGGGAGCAATGAGCAGTTCTTC. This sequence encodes CAVLGGSNEQFF.